Following are 24 T cell receptor beta chains from one sample sequenced in a study of read filtering for tumor transcriptome and immune sequencing. This library used roughly 400 ng RNA and molecular barcoded adaptors spanning alpha/delta and beta/gamma chains. Via MiXCR, TCRdb re-called the reads, giving one row per CDR3 protein. The sample holds 100,000 to 150,000 distinct CDR3 sequences, 10% to 15% seen once. The sample consisted of a population of CD138-negative cells sorted from bone marrow. These receptors all come from a donor at least 40 years old with multiple myeloma.

At least ten counts were recorded for this clonotype. The chain has TRBV12-3 or TRBV12-4 and TRBJ2-4; the match to TRBD1 covers 7 bases. Trimming at V came to 5 bases and at J to 5 bases, leaving 9 bases not matched to a gene. This CDR3 has 15 residues. The CDR3 protein is CASSHLGTDQNIQYF. For the CDR3, the DNA is TGTGCCAGCAGTCATCTGGGGACAGACCAAAACATTCAGTACTTC.

A note on this clonotype: Since a far larger clone is one base different, this is likely a read error. This chain links TRBV7-2 with TRBJ2-1; the D call may be TRBD1 or TRBD2 (5 bases each). In germline, CDR1 is SGHTA, CDR2 FQGNSA. V was cut by 5 bases and J by 0 bases, with 8 bases left in between. The CDR3 runs 14 residues. The CDR3 DNA is TGTGCCAGCAGCCGGGGCAGCTCCTACAATGAGCAGTTCTTC. Residues: CASSRGSSYNEQFF.

With regard to this clonotype: One base separates it from a far larger clone, so it is likely a read error. The chain employs TRBV7-9 and TRBJ2-1; D gene unclear. CDR3 length: 14 residues. The germline V gene has CDR1 SEHNR and CDR2 FQNEAQ (reference sequence). The V and J ends lost 7 bases and 5 bases respectively, with 15 bases between them. CDR3 coding DNA: TGTGCCAGCACCCCCTCGACTGGCAACAATGAGCAGTTCTTC. Translation: CASTPSTGNNEQFF.

This clonotype appeared many times. The genes are TRBV5-1 and TRBJ2-2, with TRBD2 as a possible D gene (5 bases). The CDR3 spans 16 residues. Germline-derived CDR1 and CDR2 are SGHRS and YFSETQ. V lost 3 bases and J 5 bases, leaving 17 bases between the germline ends. CDR3 sequence (DNA): TGCGCCAGCAGCTCGAGCGGTAGCTTGGGGACCGGGGAGCTGTTTTTT. Its translation: CASSSSGSLGTGELFF.

This clonotype was counted a few times. This may be a read error, as it is one base from a much larger clone. This chain uses TRBV5-1 with TRBJ2-1, with D tentatively TRBD1 (5 bases). Germline V gene lookup returns CDR1 SGHRS and CDR2 YFSETQ. Trimming pared 6 bases from V and 6 bases from J, leaving 16 bases between. The CDR3 is 14 residues long. The CDR3 here is CASTTGQICNEQFF. CDR3 sequence (DNA): TGCGCCAGCACCACAGGACAAATATGCAATGAGCAGTTCTTC.

This clonotype was detected many times. This rearrangement joins TRBV20-1 to TRBJ2-3, with D hard to call. Between the trimmed V and J ends, which lost 7 bases and 2 bases, there was a span of 13 bases. CDR3 size: 13 residues. CDR1 and CDR2 (germline): DFQATT, SNEGSKA (reference sequence). The chain's CDR3 is CSVNQAYTDTQYF. DNA for the CDR3: TGCAGTGTCAATCAGGCCTACACAGATACGCAGTATTTT.

As for this clonotype: No conserved phenylalanine or tryptophan ends this CDR3, so it is likely a read error. V and J are TRBV11-3 and TRBJ2-1; D gene ambiguous. Germline CDR1 SGHNT, CDR2 YENEEA. Trimming stripped 7 bases from V and 5 bases from J, with 12 bases between. The CDR3 extends over 13 amino acids. CDR3 DNA sequence: TGTGCCAGCATCCCAGGAAGGAACAATGAGCAGTTCCTC. Protein sequence: CASIPGRNNEQFL.

This clonotype was found many times. The genes are TRBV9 and TRBJ2-3; D is perhaps TRBD2 (6 bases). Trimming pared 3 bases from V and 2 bases from J, leaving 13 bases between. CDR1 and CDR2 from the germline V gene are SGDLS and YYNGEE. The CDR3 contains 15 residues. The CDR3 loop reads CASSAGGEFTDTQYF. Written as DNA, the CDR3 is TGTGCCAGCAGCGCCGGCGGGGAATTCACAGATACGCAGTATTTT.

The chain employs TRBV20-1 and TRBJ2-2, with D perhaps being TRBD1 or TRBD2 (5 bases each). This CDR3 comprises 16 residues. V lost 1 base and J lost 3, with 15 bases in between. CDR1 and CDR2 from the germline V gene are DFQATT and SNEGSKA (reference sequence). The CDR3 loop is CSARGGARSDTGELFF. CDR3 nucleotide sequence: TGCAGTGCTAGAGGAGGGGCCAGGTCGGACACCGGGGAGCTGTTTTTT.

The table lists this clonotype with many counts. This sequence joins TRBV12-3 or TRBV12-4 and TRBJ1-4; 9 bases fit TRBD1. The CDR3 runs 15 residues. Trimming took 8 bases from V and 8 from J; bases not matched to a gene: 12. Written as DNA, the CDR3 is TGTGCCAGCGCCCTCCCCGGGACAGGGTGGGAAAAACTGTTTTTT. Translation: CASALPGTGWEKLFF.

Points on this clonotype: Given a much more abundant clone one base away, this may be a read error. CDR3 loop: CASSLAVGAGKQFF. The CDR3 DNA reads TGTGCCAGCAGCTTAGCAGTGGGGGCCGGGAAGCAGTTCTTC. The chain uses TRBV7-9 and TRBJ2-1, with D possibly being TRBD1 (6 bases). The CDR3 runs to 14 residues. CDR1 and CDR2 (germline): SEHNR, FQNEAQ (reference sequence). V shed 0 bases and J shed 11 bases, with 14 bases lying between them.

Many counts were recorded for this clonotype. The J gene is TRBJ2-1, the V gene TRBV7-9, with a possible D match to TRBD2 (5 bases). CDR3 length: 16 amino acids. V was pared by 0 bases and J by 5 bases, with 14 bases between. From germline, CDR1 is SEHNR and CDR2 FQNEAQ (reference sequence). As DNA, the CDR3 is TGTGCCAGCAGCTTAGCGAGTCATAGCGTAGACAATGAGCAGTTCTTC. It specifies CASSLASHSVDNEQFF.

The table lists this clonotype with many counts. The J gene is TRBJ1-6, the V gene TRBV10-3; tentatively, D is TRBD1 (5 bases). Germline lookup yields CDR1 ENHRY and CDR2 SYGVKD. The CDR3 sequence is 15 residues long. With 4 bases removed from V and 4 bases from J, the gap between germline ends came to 11 bases. DNA for the CDR3: TGTGCCATCAGTGGGGGGGTTAGTTATAATTCACCCCTCCACTTT. It codes for CAISGGVSYNSPLHF.

In the case of this clonotype: Because the CDR3 is missing its conserved closing phenylalanine or tryptophan, this is likely a read error. The chain links TRBV28 to TRBJ2-4, with D hard to call. This CDR3 is built from 12 residues. Germline V lookup: CDR1 MDHEN, CDR2 SYDVKM. CDR3 DNA sequence: TGTGCCTGCAGTTCCCCCGCCCTCATTCAGTACTCC. Its translation: CACSSPALIQYS.

This clonotype has a count of ten or more. The chain carries TRBV29-1 and TRBJ2-1; the D call may be TRBD1 or TRBD2 (5 bases each). The ends were cut back, 6 bases at V and 7 bases at J, with 10 bases in the middle. This CDR3 contains 11 residues. Germline loops: CDR1 SQVTM, CDR2 ANQGSEA. This chain's CDR3 is CSVRGRNEQFF. CDR3 nucleotides: TGCAGCGTGAGGGGACGAAATGAGCAGTTCTTC.

This clonotype occurred many times. This chain connects TRBV7-9 to TRBJ2-3, with D uncertain. The germline gives CDR1 SEHNR, CDR2 FQNEAQ (reference sequence). This CDR3 spans 14 amino acids. The V end lost 1 base, the J end lost 2 bases, and 7 bases lay between the germline ends. DNA for the CDR3: TGTGCCAGCAGCTTAGAAGGCACCACAGATACGCAGTATTTT. Translated: CASSLEGTTDTQYF.

This clonotype was seen at least ten times. The rearrangement links TRBV2 to TRBJ2-6; no firm D call. Germline lookup yields CDR1 SNHLY and CDR2 FYNNEI. Trimming pared 3 bases from V and 0 bases from J, leaving 15 bases between. The CDR3 is 18 residues long. The CDR3 DNA reads TGTGCCAGCAGTGATATAGCAGGATCCTCCTCTGGGGCCAACGTCCTGACTTTC. Translation gives CASSDIAGSSSGANVLTF.

This clonotype was counted many times. The chain is built from TRBV7-9 and TRBJ1-1; a weak D match, TRBD1 (5 bases). Looked up from germline, CDR1 is SEHNR and CDR2 is FQNEAQ (reference sequence). The CDR3 has 16 residues. Trimming cost V 7 bases and J 7 bases, with 25 bases left between them. CDR3 nucleotides: TGTGCCAGCACCTCACCGGGTGTTCAGGGCATGAGTGAAGCTTTCTTT. This encodes CASTSPGVQGMSEAFF.

This clonotype was observed at least ten times. The V gene is TRBV12-3 or TRBV12-4, the J gene TRBJ2-3; D is undetermined. The CDR3 runs to 15 residues. Trimming took off 3 bases at V and 4 bases at J, with 14 bases between the two ends. The CDR3 region is CASSFNPGGADTQYF. CDR3 sequence (DNA): TGTGCCAGCAGTTTCAATCCGGGTGGGGCAGATACGCAGTATTTT.

This clonotype was counted ten times or more. The chain carries TRBV29-1 and TRBJ2-1; TRBD2 matches at 8 bases. Germline trimming cut 3 bases from V and 7 bases from J; bases unmatched to any gene: 17. This CDR3 has 17 amino acids. Germline values: CDR1 SQVTM, CDR2 ANQGSEA. The CDR3 spells CSVEVAAGGPFGNEQFF. CDR3 nucleotides: TGCAGCGTTGAGGTCGCGGCGGGAGGCCCTTTCGGGAATGAGCAGTTCTTC.

This clonotype showed up many times. The rearrangement uses TRBV11-2 and TRBJ2-3, with D possibly matching TRBD1 (5 bases). Trimming shortened V by 4 bases and J by 8 bases, and 19 bases separated the two germline ends. CDR3 size: 15 residues. The germline V gene has CDR1 SGHAT and CDR2 FQNNGV. CDR3 in DNA: TGTGCCAGCAGCTCCACAGGCGTTGCACTACTTACGCAGTATTTT. Its protein product is CASSSTGVALLTQYF.

This clonotype appeared a few times. This rearrangement joins TRBV5-4 to TRBJ2-7; 8 positions agree with TRBD1. The CDR3 contains 15 residues. The V and J ends lost 3 bases and 0 bases, in that order; junction bases with no gene match: 5. Germline CDR1 and CDR2: SGHNT and YYREEE (reference sequence). CDR3 protein: CASSSGGAISYEQYF. As DNA, the CDR3 is TGTGCCAGCAGCTCAGGGGGCGCGATCTCCTACGAGCAGTACTTC.

This clonotype was detected many times. This chain joins TRBV7-2 and TRBJ1-4, with TRBD1 matching over 7 bases. The J segment lost 7 bases and the V segment lost 5 bases, leaving 13 bases of the junction unmatched. CDR1 and CDR2 (germline): SGHTA, FQGNSA. The CDR3 runs 16 residues. The CDR3, as DNA: TGTGCCAGCAGCATAGGAATCGACAGGGTGCCTGAAAAACTGTTTTTT. Protein: CASSIGIDRVPEKLFF.

The table lists this clonotype with many counts. The chain uses TRBV29-1 and TRBJ2-7; 8 bases match TRBD2. The CDR3 runs to 15 residues. V lost 1 base, J lost 6 bases, and 11 bases stayed unmatched. In germline, CDR1 is SQVTM, CDR2 ANQGSEA. The CDR3 DNA reads TGCAGCGTTGAAGTCGGAGGACCGGGGGGGGTCGAGCAGTACTTC. Its translation is CSVEVGGPGGVEQYF.